This TCR beta chain stems from a study of CD8 T cells in Susac syndrome. Study results and limitations: The study recognized that its TCR sequencing and HLA analysis covered a relatively small number of individuals.

RNA totalling about 0.5 to 1 ug underwent reverse transcription with random hexamers. Across 54 Vbeta and 13 Jbeta, immunoSEQ multiplex PCR amplified TCR beta CDR3. From the immunoSEQ multiplex PCR reads, TCRdb called clonotypes with MiXCR, one entry per CDR3 protein. The sample carries under 200,000 distinct CDR3 sequences, 92% recorded once. The CDR3 is 18 amino acids. The ends were cut back, 4 bases at V and 4 bases at J, with 26 bases in the middle. Germline CDR1 SGHRS, CDR2 YFSETQ. In regard to this clonotype: The antigen is undetermined.

The rearrangement links TRBV5-1 to TRBJ1-1; a possible D gene is TRBD1 (5 bases). The receptor's source is a human donor in good health. The sample taken for sequencing was CD4+ T cells from PBMCs. Written as DNA, the CDR3 is TGCGCCAGCAGCCGCACTGTATCCGGGGCCACAGGATCCACTGAAGCTTTCTTT. Its translation: CASSRTVSGATGSTEAFF.